This T cell receptor beta chain was obtained from a study of cytotoxic CD8 clonotypes in ibrutinib-treated CLL. Study-level information: Recorded responses included around 24 partial and 2 complete; following median about 70 months, roughly 15 stayed remitted and some 12 progressed.

Whole-study results and caveats: T-cell clonality at baseline went above that of age-matched healthy donors and rose and fell with circulating CD8+ T-cell counts.

Targeted sequencing depth ranged from 1 in 200,000 to 1 in 1 million T cells. This table comes from immunoSEQ multiplex PCR, and its TCRdb copy is limited to in-frame clones, with some not included. This table holds hundreds of thousands of clones, 60% to 75% found once. Germline V CDR1 and CDR2: SQVTM, ANQGSEA. The CDR3 loop spans 14 amino acids. Germline trimming cut 6 bases from V and 7 bases from J; bases unmatched to any gene: 12. With respect to this clone: Its antigen remains unknown.

The starting material was PBMCs, obtained after 24 months of ibrutinib treatment. The sequence came from a human donor with chronic lymphocytic leukemia. The V gene is TRBV29-1, the J gene TRBJ1-1; 9 bases agree with TRBD1. The CDR3 loop is CSVPPPDRGGEAFF. The CDR3 coding sequence is TGCAGCGTCCCACCTCCGGACAGGGGAGGTGAAGCTTTCTTT.